Shown below are 17 T cell receptor beta chains from a single sample sequenced in a study of blood T cell repertoires in COVID-19. TCRdb's table, derived via immunoSEQ multiplex PCR, lists solely in-frame clones and lacks some. The sample holds 35,000 to 50,000 clones, 69% seen once. Material: peripheral blood. The receptors were sampled from a man at least 80 years old with acute or convalescent COVID-19.

The rearrangement joins TRBV18 to TRBJ2-1; D possibly corresponds to TRBD2 (5 bases). Germline-derived CDR1 and CDR2 are KGHSH and LQKENI. The CDR3 length is 15 residues. V was clipped by 3 bases and J by 4 bases, with 13 bases between them. CDR3: CASSPELRTYNEQFF. CDR3 coding DNA: TGTGCCAGCTCACCCGAGTTGCGGACTTACAATGAGCAGTTCTTC.

In this sample, this clone turned up a few times. The chain couples TRBV7-2 to TRBJ1-6; D unclear. Germline V CDR1 and CDR2: SGHTA, FQGNSA. V was cut by 1 base and J by 9 bases, with 4 bases left in between. CDR3 length equals 12 residues. The CDR3 is CASSLVSSPLHF. For the CDR3, the DNA is TGTGCCAGCAGCTTAGTTAGTTCACCCCTCCACTTT.

The V and J genes are TRBV27 and TRBJ2-1, with 12 bases lining up with TRBD2. Trimming took 6 bases from V and 10 from J; bases not matched to a gene: 4. Germline V lookup: CDR1 MNHEY, CDR2 SMNVEV (reference sequence). The CDR3 covers 13 residues. The CDR3 loop is CASSLAGGLEQFF. In nucleotides, the CDR3 is TGTGCCAGCAGCCTAGCGGGAGGGTTGGAGCAGTTCTTC.

V and J are TRBV6-5 and TRBJ1-1; 7 bases are shared with TRBD1. CDR1 is MNHEY and CDR2 is SVGAGI in the germline V gene. V shed 6 bases and J 1 base; nucleotides not matched to a gene: 2. CDR3 length equals 13 residues. The CDR3 loop is CASRGQTNTEAFF. CDR3 DNA sequence: TGTGCCAGCAGGGGACAGACGAACACTGAAGCTTTCTTT.

This chain links TRBV27 with TRBJ1-1; TRBD1 might be the D (5 bases). With 6 bases removed from V and 0 bases from J, the gap between germline ends came to 14 bases. Germline V gives CDR1 MNHEY, CDR2 SMNVEV (reference sequence). The CDR3 runs to 15 residues. This CDR3 is CASSPWSGVNTEAFF. The DNA of the CDR3 is TGTGCCAGCAGCCCTTGGTCGGGGGTGAACACTGAAGCTTTCTTT.

The genes are TRBV19 and TRBJ1-2, with 7 nucleotides matching TRBD1. CDR1 is LNHDA and CDR2 is SQIVND in the germline V gene (reference sequence). V gave up 3 bases and J gave up 1 base; unmatched junction bases: 11. This CDR3 is built from 17 residues. CDR3 nucleotides: TGTGCCAGTAGTATGGGAAGGGGGACAGACGTTAACTATGGCTACACCTTC. Protein sequence: CASSMGRGTDVNYGYTF.

The J gene is TRBJ1-4, the V gene TRBV5-1, with D uncertain. There are 15 residues in the CDR3. Trimming left V 4 bases short and J 3 bases short, with 13 bases between. In germline, CDR1 is SGHRS, CDR2 YFSETQ. Here the CDR3 DNA reads TGCGCCAGCAGCCAGGAGGCCGGGTCTAATGAAAAACTGTTTTTT. The encoded protein is CASSQEAGSNEKLFF. The variable domain in full, with the rest retrieved from reference TRBV5-1 and TRBJ1-4, is KAGVTQTPRYLIKTRGQQVTLSCSPISGHRSVSWYQQTPGQGLQFLFEYFSETQRNKGNFPGRFSGRQFSNSRSEMNVSTLELGDSALYLCASSQEAGSNEKLFFGSGTQLSVL.

This chain uses TRBV5-4 with TRBJ2-7; TRBD1 matches 7 bases. This CDR3 comprises 13 residues. Looked up from germline, CDR1 is SGHNT and CDR2 is YYREEE (reference sequence). V lost 4 bases and J lost 2; bases outside the gene matches: 3. The CDR3 bases are TGTGCCAGCAGCCCGGGACAGACCTACGAGCAGTACTTC. Protein product: CASSPGQTYEQYF.

The chain has TRBV10-3 and TRBJ1-1; D unclear. V lost 5 bases and J lost 6, with 13 bases in between. CDR3 size: 13 residues. The germline V gene has CDR1 ENHRY and CDR2 SYGVKD. The CDR3 DNA follows: TGTGCCATCAGTACCTCTTTAGCCGCTGAAGCTTTCTTT. This translates into CAISTSLAAEAFF.

The genes are TRBV6-2 or TRBV6-3 and TRBJ2-2; TRBD1 matches at 8 bases. This CDR3 contains 16 residues. CDR1 is MNHEY, CDR2 SVGEGT, per germline. After removal of 2 bases from V and 6 bases from J, the junction contained 8 bases not matched to a gene. The CDR3 DNA is TGTGCCAGCAGTTACGCCCGGCAGGGGGCAGCCGGGGAGCTGTTTTTT. Protein product: CASSYARQGAAGELFF.

The chain recombines TRBV13 with TRBJ1-1; unclear D gene. The CDR3 sequence is 13 residues long. Germline CDR1 reads PRHDT; CDR2 reads FYEKMQ (reference sequence). V lost 5 bases and J 5 bases, leaving 12 bases between the germline ends. The CDR3 reads CASSLTGRTEAFF. In nucleotides, the CDR3 is TGTGCCAGCAGCCTTACGGGGAGGACTGAAGCTTTCTTT. The whole variable domain, remainder taken from reference TRBV13 and TRBJ1-1, is AAGVIQSPRHLIKEKRETATLKCYPIPRHDTVYWYQQGPGQDPQFLISFYEKMQSDKGSIPDRFSAQQFSDYHSELNMSSLELGDSALYFCASSLTGRTEAFFGQGTRLTVV.

The chain joins TRBV9 to TRBJ2-2; a weak D match, TRBD2 (5 bases). The germline V gene has CDR1 SGDLS and CDR2 YYNGEE. This CDR3 comprises 13 residues. Trimming stripped 4 bases from V and 4 bases from J, with 8 bases between. For the CDR3, the DNA is TGTGCCAGCAGCCCCCGGGGCACCGGGGAGCTGTTTTTT. This translates into CASSPRGTGELFF.

The chain combines TRBV10-3 with TRBJ1-3; the D is unclear. The germline V gene encodes CDR1 ENHRY and CDR2 SYGVKD. The V gene lost 10 bases and the J gene lost 4 bases, with 14 bases spanning the gap. This CDR3 is built from 13 residues. Here the CDR3 DNA reads TGTGCCACCCTAAAGGGAGGGGGAAACACCATATATTTT. Its protein product is CATLKGGGNTIYF.

In its sample, this clone was seen once. The V and J genes are TRBV18 and TRBJ2-1; the match to TRBD2 covers 10 bases. Germline values: CDR1 KGHSH, CDR2 LQKENI. This CDR3 contains 16 residues. With V trimmed by 4 bases and J by 1 base, 4 bases remained unmatched. Here the CDR3 reads CASSQREGQSYNEQFF. CDR3 sequence (DNA): TGTGCCAGCTCACAGCGGGAGGGCCAGTCCTACAATGAGCAGTTCTTC.

The chain is built from TRBV20-1 and TRBJ1-2, with D possibly TRBD1 on 5 matching bases. The CDR3 has 11 amino acids. The germline V and J ends were trimmed by 7 bases and 7 bases, with 13 bases remaining between them. Germline CDR1 DFQATT, CDR2 SNEGSKA (reference sequence). The CDR3 loop is CSVRREGGYTF. For the CDR3, the DNA is TGCAGTGTACGCAGGGAGGGTGGCTACACCTTC.

V usage is TRBV10-2 and J usage is TRBJ2-7; 13 bases match TRBD2. The V gene's germline CDR1 is WSHSY and CDR2 SAAADI. The CDR3 consists of 16 residues. V shed 8 bases, J shed 0 bases, and the junction held 7 bases outside the gene matches. The CDR3 spells CASEPGLAGSSYEQYF. In nucleotides, the CDR3 is TGCGCCAGCGAACCGGGACTAGCGGGAAGCTCCTACGAGCAGTACTTC.

The chain is built from TRBV11-1 and TRBJ2-6, with a weak D call TRBD1 (5 bases). The CDR3 runs 15 residues. Trimming left V 4 bases short and J 2 bases short, with 9 bases between. Germline assignment: CDR1 SGHAT and CDR2 FQDESV (reference sequence). For the CDR3, the DNA is TGTGCCAGCAGCTGGCAGGGTGCTGGGGCCAACGTCCTGACTTTC. It is translated as CASSWQGAGANVLTF.